These T cell receptor beta chains were read from a single sample in a study of T cell repertoires in cytomegalovirus infection. TCRdb re-analysed the reads in MiXCR, keeping a single row per CDR3 protein. The sample consists of more than 650,000 distinct CDR3 sequences, 35% of them appearing once. The material sequenced was PBMCs. The receptors were sampled from a human donor in good health (CMV status not recorded). Some clones in this sample may be carry-over from other donors' samples. The CDR3 runs from the conserved cysteine through the conserved F or W. The size of a clone is reported for some rows only, either as once, few or many, or as a class for expanded clones.

CASSPPSMNTEAFF | TRBJ1-1 | few | TRBV7-9
CASSSGTARNSPLHF | TRBJ1-6 | few | TRBV5-5
CASGGGSGEAFF | TRBJ1-1 | - | TRBV12-5
CASRGRDRSSYNSPLHF | TRBJ1-6 | few | TRBV28
CASSSPPSDLSYEQYF | TRBJ2-7 | - | TRBV7-9
CSARGDLAGTYEQYF | TRBJ2-7 | - | TRBV20-1
CASSENFAQGYTF | TRBJ1-2 | - | TRBV6-1
CASSSGRAYSGNTIYF | TRBJ1-3 | many | TRBV7-2
CASSFRQGGAYEQYF | TRBJ2-7 | - | TRBV7-6
CASSDSKGYNEQFF | TRBJ2-1 | few | TRBV6-4
CASSVYEQYF | TRBJ2-7 | - | TRBV2
CASSGRGVGELFF | TRBJ2-2 | - | TRBV7-9
CSARLRTSGRGEQYF | TRBJ2-7 | - | TRBV20-1
CASSYSLPRQYNQPQHF | TRBJ1-5 | - | TRBV6-6
CASSLFGFNTEAFF | TRBJ1-1 | - | TRBV7-2
CASSRRQENEKLFF | TRBJ1-4 | many | TRBV11-2
CASSLPTAGNYGYTF | TRBJ1-2 | - | TRBV28
CASSLLTARNTIYF | TRBJ1-3 | few | TRBV28
CASSFERWQDRTGELFF | TRBJ2-2 | many | TRBV7-2
CASSSIPDAAARSNEQFF | TRBJ2-1 | once | TRBV28
CATSAPHLTDTQYF | TRBJ2-3 | - | TRBV24-1
CASSAQGRGQPQHF | TRBJ1-5 | many | TRBV6-1
CASSPYRDASNQPQHF | TRBJ1-5 | few | TRBV7-6
CASSLMDRSAEQYF | TRBJ2-7 | few | TRBV7-9
CASSHGTSYNEQFF | TRBJ2-1 | many | TRBV7-3
CASSQLNQPQHF | TRBJ1-5 | - | TRBV7-2
CASSLARGGNPQETQYF | TRBJ2-5 | - | TRBV11-3
CASSLVKGSEALYEQYF | TRBJ2-7 | - | TRBV5-1
CASSNTGREQFF | TRBJ2-1 | - | TRBV6-8
CASSPDPVMNTEAFF | TRBJ1-1 | - | TRBV18
CASSYSGGGYTF | TRBJ1-2 | few | TRBV6-8
CASSSKLGGQPQHF | TRBJ1-5 | many | TRBV7-2
CASTPRGNSPLHF | TRBJ1-6 | few | TRBV3-1
CASSHSGDSNQPQHF | TRBJ1-5 | many | TRBV7-9
CASSFSDQQYF | TRBJ2-7 | few | TRBV7-8
CASSFTRGLFYEQYF | TRBJ2-7 | few | TRBV7-2
CASRGHGQANYGYTF | TRBJ1-2 | - | TRBV5-6